The rows below give T cell receptor beta chains drawn from one sample of a study of T cell responses to AZD1222 COVID-19 vaccine. Assay used: immunoSEQ multiplex PCR; TCRdb lists only in-frame clones, some missing. Of around 180,000 clones listed, 75% to 90% are singletons. Sequenced here: peripheral blood, sampled on day 0 of AZD1222 vaccination. These receptors originate from an adult in good health. Each CDR3 is given with its conserved first and last residue. Fields, in order: CDR3 DNA, CDR3 protein, CDR3 length, J gene, D gene, V gene, clone size. D genes are given only for firm matches. Size is stated for part of the rows, as once, few or many counts, or as a class when the clone is expanded.

TGTGCTCGAATAGGGAGGACTAATGAAAAACTGTTTTTT,CARIGRTNEKLFF,13,TRBJ1-4,NA,TRBV24-1,NA
TGTGCCAGCAGCTCACGGGGGGGCTCCACAGATACGCAGTATTTT,CASSSRGGSTDTQYF,15,TRBJ2-3,TRBD2,TRBV7-3,NA
TGTGCCAGCAGCCTCCGGGACAGGGGCCCAGATACGCAGTATTTT,CASSLRDRGPDTQYF,15,TRBJ2-3,TRBD1,TRBV7-8,NA
TGTGCCAGATGGGACAGGGATGTCAATCAGCCCCAGCATTTT,CARWDRDVNQPQHF,14,TRBJ1-5,TRBD1,TRBV19,NA
TGTGCCTGGAGCCCGGGGCAGGGGTATAGCAATCAGCCCCAGCATTTT,CAWSPGQGYSNQPQHF,16,TRBJ1-5,NA,TRBV30,NA
TGTGCCAGCAGCTCCCAGGGGATAAGGCAAGAGACCCAGTACTTC,CASSSQGIRQETQYF,15,TRBJ2-5,NA,TRBV7-6,NA
TGTGCCAGTAGTATGAGTCTTGGGTACGAGCAGTACTTC,CASSMSLGYEQYF,13,TRBJ2-7,NA,TRBV19,NA
TGTGCCAGCAGTCCCGGACTAGCTTCGACAGATACGCAGTATTTT,CASSPGLASTDTQYF,15,TRBJ2-3,TRBD2,TRBV7-3,NA
TGTGCCAGCTCACCACTAGGTGGGGGTGGGCCCGGCCAAGAGACCCAGTACTTC,CASSPLGGGGPGQETQYF,18,TRBJ2-5,NA,TRBV18,NA
TGTGCCAGCAGTGAGGGGCTTACCTTTGATTACGAGCAGTACTTC,CASSEGLTFDYEQYF,15,TRBJ2-7,NA,TRBV9,NA
TGTGCCAGCAGCCAAACCAGGACTAGCGTCTACAATGAGCAGTTCTTC,CASSQTRTSVYNEQFF,16,TRBJ2-1,TRBD2,TRBV14,once
TGTGCCAGCAGTGACGCGGGACCCAGGGACCAAGAGACCCAGTACTTC,CASSDAGPRDQETQYF,16,TRBJ2-5,NA,TRBV6-1,few
TGTGCCAGCAGTGGCGCTGGCACGCAGTATTTT,CASSGAGTQYF,11,TRBJ2-3,NA,TRBV2,NA
TGCGCCAGCAGCTCGACAGGTGATAACACCGGGGAGCTGTTTTTT,CASSSTGDNTGELFF,15,TRBJ2-2,NA,TRBV5-1,NA
TGTGCCAGCACCCAATCTGGACAGAACAATGAGCAGTTCTTC,CASTQSGQNNEQFF,14,TRBJ2-1,NA,TRBV6-6,NA
TGTGCCAGCAGCCCGAGCATCGCCTACGAGCAGTACTTC,CASSPSIAYEQYF,13,TRBJ2-7,NA,TRBV7-9,NA
TGTGCCAGCAGCCAAGATTCATATACTAATGAAAAACTGTTTTTT,CASSQDSYTNEKLFF,15,TRBJ1-4,NA,TRBV4-2,NA
TGTGCCAGCAGTGAAGCGCCAGGGCTAGGCGAGACCCAGTACTTC,CASSEAPGLGETQYF,15,TRBJ2-5,NA,TRBV6-1,NA
TGTGCCACCAGTACAGGGGTAGAAAGAGGCTACACCTTC,CATSTGVERGYTF,13,TRBJ1-2,TRBD1,TRBV15,NA
TGTGCCAGCAGCTTACAGGGGAGGATTAGTAATTCACCCCTCCACTTT,CASSLQGRISNSPLHF,16,TRBJ1-6,TRBD1,TRBV5-4,NA
TGTGCCAGCTCACCACCGGGGACAGGGAATTGGGACTATGGCTACACCTTC,CASSPPGTGNWDYGYTF,17,TRBJ1-2,TRBD1,TRBV18,few
TGTGCCACCAGCAGAAAGGTCCCAACTAATGAAAAACTGTTTTTT,CATSRKVPTNEKLFF,15,TRBJ1-4,NA,TRBV15,NA